One TCR beta chain is described in this entry. Other DNA sequences in the sample encode the same CDR3. Germline V gene data show CDR1 as SGHRS and CDR2 as YFSETQ. This CDR3 comprises 14 residues. Trimming shortened V by 2 bases and J by 1 base, and 8 bases separated the two germline ends. This sample is part of a study of shared clonotypes between healthy human individuals. CD45RA+ naive and CD45RA-negative memory subsets were separated from CD4+ cells. Deep was the level at which the assay was run. The table came from immunoSEQ multiplex PCR; TCRdb's copy has only in-frame clones and leaves some out. The sample carries 950,000 to 1,300,000 clones, more than 65% recorded once.

This receptor was obtained from a man between 18 and 29 years old in good health. This chain uses TRBV5-1 with TRBJ2-3; possibly TRBD2 for D (6 bases). Sequenced: memory CD4+ T cells sorted from blood. The sample's subset: CD45RA-negative fraction. The CDR3 coding sequence is TGCGCCAGCAGCTTTTCGGGGGGCACAGATACGCAGTATTTT. Encoded protein: CASSFSGGTDTQYF.